The 16 T cell receptor beta chains below come from one sample, sequenced in a study of PD-1 blockade in classical Hodgkin lymphoma. Profiling relied on immunoSEQ multiplex PCR, and the TCRdb table lists in-frame clones only, not all of them. The sample consists of just under 100,000 clones, approximately 80% of them appearing once. Brentuximab vedotin exposure varied, and every patient relapsed after autologous stem cell transplantation. The material was peripheral blood mononuclear cells (PBMCs), obtained at baseline. All receptors derive from a human donor with classical Hodgkin lymphoma.

The genes are TRBV21-1 and TRBJ1-5. TRBV21-1 is classified as a pseudogene. This CDR3 has 16 amino acids. In DNA, the CDR3 is TGTGCCAGCAGCCCCCACCGGGAAAAAGCTTCTCAGCCCCAGCATTTT. This encodes CASSPHREKASQPQHF.

The chain is built from TRBV13 and TRBJ1-3; no clear D. The length of the CDR3 is 14 residues. CDR1 is PRHDT and CDR2 is FYEKMQ in the germline V gene (reference sequence). Trimming took off 2 bases at V and 0 bases at J, with 5 bases between the two ends. The CDR3 region has the DNA TGTGCCAGCAGCTTAAGGCCCTCTGGAAACACCATATATTTT. Encoded protein: CASSLRPSGNTIYF.

This clone is a singleton in its sample. The chain employs TRBV30 and TRBJ2-5; D is undetermined. This CDR3 contains 14 residues. Germline V gives CDR1 GTSNPN, CDR2 SVGIG (reference sequence). V lost 2 bases and J lost 4, with 14 bases in between. As DNA, the CDR3 is TGTGCCTGGAGTCGAGGTGGGAAGCGAGAGACCCAGTACTTC. Translation gives CAWSRGGKRETQYF.

V usage is TRBV7-2 and J usage is TRBJ2-3, with 7 bases identical to TRBD1. This CDR3 contains 14 residues. V dropped 3 bases and J dropped 4; count of bases not matched to a gene: 4. Per germline, CDR1 SGHTA and CDR2 FQGNSA. CDR3 nucleotide sequence: TGTGCCAGCAGCTTCGACAGGGTCGCAGATACGCAGTATTTT. This codes for CASSFDRVADTQYF.

This clone showed up just once. The J gene is TRBJ2-7, the V gene TRBV5-4, with 14 bases identical to TRBD2. Germline loops: CDR1 SGHNT, CDR2 YYREEE (reference sequence). Trimming at V came to 3 bases and at J to 5 bases, leaving 7 bases not matched to a gene. CDR3 length: 16 residues. CDR3 sequence: CASSSGLAGVPHEQYF. The DNA for the CDR3 is TGTGCCAGCAGCTCGGGACTAGCGGGAGTCCCTCACGAGCAGTACTTC.

This clone was detected only once. The chain is built from TRBV30 and TRBJ2-1, with D perhaps matching TRBD2 (5 bases). Germline values: CDR1 GTSNPN, CDR2 SVGIG (reference sequence). This CDR3 is 15 amino acids long. V lost 0 bases and J 7 bases, leaving 16 bases between the germline ends. CDR3 coding DNA: TGTGCCTGGAGTGTAACCTTGCGGGTGAAGAATGAGCAGTTCTTC. It yields the protein CAWSVTLRVKNEQFF.

This clone was found many times. V usage is TRBV2 and J usage is TRBJ2-2; 9 nucleotides match TRBD2. Germline V gene data show CDR1 as SNHLY and CDR2 as FYNNEI. The CDR3 has 14 residues. Trimming cost V 7 bases and J 3 bases; bases outside gene matches: 3. The CDR3 protein is CASKAGGDTGELFF. The CDR3 coding sequence is TGTGCCAGCAAGGCGGGAGGGGACACCGGGGAGCTGTTTTTT.

The chain recombines TRBV27 with TRBJ2-1, with D possibly being TRBD2 (6 bases). The CDR3 consists of 15 residues. The germline V gene has CDR1 MNHEY and CDR2 SMNVEV (reference sequence). V was pared by 7 bases and J by 4 bases, with 17 bases between. CDR3 protein: CASTQSGGVYNEQFF. CDR3 bases: TGTGCCAGCACCCAATCCGGCGGGGTTTACAATGAGCAGTTCTTC.

The V gene is TRBV29-1, the J gene TRBJ2-2; tentatively, D is TRBD2 (5 bases). V was trimmed by 3 bases and J by 3 bases, leaving 8 bases between them. In germline, CDR1 is SQVTM, CDR2 ANQGSEA. There are 13 residues in the CDR3. The CDR3 reads CSVDTGYTGELFF. The CDR3 DNA follows: TGCAGCGTTGACACGGGGTACACCGGGGAGCTGTTTTTT.

This clone was picked up a small number of times. The chain recombines TRBV15 with TRBJ2-1; perhaps TRBD2 as D (6 bases). The V end lost 4 bases, the J end lost 9 bases, and 19 bases lay between the germline ends. From germline, CDR1 is LNHNV and CDR2 YYDKDF (reference sequence). This CDR3 has 15 amino acids. This CDR3 is CATSTTSKIWGEQFF. In DNA form, the CDR3 reads TGTGCCACCAGCACCACTAGCAAGATCTGGGGTGAGCAGTTCTTC.

CDR3 nucleotides: TGTGCCATCAGTGAGTCGAGGGGAAACTATGGCTACACCTTC. This codes for CAISESRGNYGYTF. This sequence joins TRBV10-3 and TRBJ1-2; maybe TRBD1 (5 bases). The CDR3 runs 14 residues. Germline-derived CDR1 and CDR2 are ENHRY and SYGVKD. V was trimmed by 0 bases and J by 2 bases, leaving 7 bases between them.

The chain employs TRBV7-2 and TRBJ2-1, with D maybe TRBD2 (6 bases). Trimming shortened V by 1 base and J by 10 bases, and 14 bases separated the two germline ends. The CDR3 spans 14 residues. Germline V gene lookup returns CDR1 SGHTA and CDR2 FQGNSA. CDR3 in DNA: TGTGCCAGCAGCTTAGGGGGGGTAGCAGAGGAGCAGTTCTTC. This sequence encodes CASSLGGVAEEQFF. The full variable domain, in which reference TRBV7-2 and TRBJ2-1 provide the parts outside the CDR3, is GAGVSQSPSNKVTEKGKDVELRCDPISGHTALYWYRQSLGQGLEFLIYFQGNSAPDKSGLPSDRFSAERTGGSVSTLTIQRTQQEDSAVYLCASSLGGVAEEQFFGPGTRLTVL.

This clone appeared a single time. The genes are TRBV30 and TRBJ2-3; D is undetermined. This CDR3 contains 13 residues. Between the trimmed V and J ends, which lost 3 bases and 1 base, there was a span of 8 bases. Per the germline V gene, CDR1 is GTSNPN and CDR2 is SVGIG (reference sequence). The CDR3 protein is CAWSRQGTDTQYF. CDR3 DNA: TGTGCCTGGAGCAGGCAGGGCACAGATACGCAGTATTTT.

CDR3 sequence (DNA): TGTGCCAGCAGCTCTCAGGGGGCGACCCACAATGAGCAGTTCTTC. As protein: CASSSQGATHNEQFF. The chain links TRBV7-8 to TRBJ2-1; 8 bases are a match to TRBD1. The CDR3 loop spans 15 amino acids. V dropped 4 bases and J dropped 5; count of bases not matched to a gene: 7. Germline assignment: CDR1 SGHVS and CDR2 FQNEAQ.

This clone was recorded a few times. The rearrangement links TRBV5-1 to TRBJ2-2; D ambiguous. CDR1 and CDR2 (germline): SGHRS, YFSETQ. This CDR3 is built from 15 residues. V lost 3 bases and J 1 base, leaving 10 bases between the germline ends. CDR3 sequence reads: CASSSRTGNTGELFF. Here the CDR3 DNA reads TGCGCCAGCAGCTCCCGGACGGGGAACACCGGGGAGCTGTTTTTT.

The genes are TRBV9 and TRBJ2-1; TRBD2 agrees at 7 bases. CDR3 length equals 15 residues. The ends lost 5 bases at V and 4 bases at J; junction bases unmatched: 9. Germline V gene lookup returns CDR1 SGDLS and CDR2 YYNGEE. The CDR3 DNA follows: TGTGCCAGCAGGCCTTCTAGCGGAGTTTACAATGAGCAGTTCTTC. Its protein is CASRPSSGVYNEQFF.